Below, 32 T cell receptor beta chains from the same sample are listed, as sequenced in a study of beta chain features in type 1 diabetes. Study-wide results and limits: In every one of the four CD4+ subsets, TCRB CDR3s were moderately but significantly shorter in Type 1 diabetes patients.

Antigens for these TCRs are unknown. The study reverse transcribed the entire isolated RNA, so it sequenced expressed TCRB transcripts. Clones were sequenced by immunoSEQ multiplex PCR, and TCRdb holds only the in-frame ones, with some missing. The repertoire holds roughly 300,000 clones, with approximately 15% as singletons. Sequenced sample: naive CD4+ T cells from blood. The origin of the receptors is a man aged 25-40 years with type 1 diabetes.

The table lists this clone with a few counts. As DNA, the CDR3 is TGTGCCAGCAGTTCGGCAGGGGGTACTCAGCCCCAGCATTTT. The encoded protein is CASSSAGGTQPQHF. J is TRBJ1-5 and V is TRBV2, with 7 positions matching TRBD1. Trimming at V came to 5 bases and at J to 6 bases, leaving 7 bases not matched to a gene. Germline loops: CDR1 SNHLY, CDR2 FYNNEI. The length of the CDR3 is 14 residues.

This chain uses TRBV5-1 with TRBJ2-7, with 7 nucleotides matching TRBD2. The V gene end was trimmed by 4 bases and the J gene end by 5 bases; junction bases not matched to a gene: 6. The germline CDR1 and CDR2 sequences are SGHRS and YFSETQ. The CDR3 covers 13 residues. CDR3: CASSGLGFHEQYF. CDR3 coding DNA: TGCGCCAGCAGCGGACTAGGTTTCCACGAGCAGTACTTC.

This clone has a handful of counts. The CDR3, as DNA: TGCGCCAGCAGCTTGGGGACAGGGGCCGCCTCGACCCAGTACTTC. Amino acid sequence: CASSLGTGAASTQYF. The gene calls are TRBV5-1 and TRBJ2-5; 9 nucleotides align to TRBD1. Per the germline V gene, CDR1 is SGHRS and CDR2 is YFSETQ. With 0 bases clipped from V and 7 bases from J, the junction kept 7 bases outside the gene matches. CDR3 length equals 15 residues.

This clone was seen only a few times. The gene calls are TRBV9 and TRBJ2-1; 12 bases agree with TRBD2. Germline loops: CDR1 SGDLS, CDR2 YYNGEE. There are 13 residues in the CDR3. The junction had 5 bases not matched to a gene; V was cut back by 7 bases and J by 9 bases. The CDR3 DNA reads TGTGCCAGCGAGTCTAGCGGGAGGGGTGAGCAGTTCTTC. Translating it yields CASESSGRGEQFF.

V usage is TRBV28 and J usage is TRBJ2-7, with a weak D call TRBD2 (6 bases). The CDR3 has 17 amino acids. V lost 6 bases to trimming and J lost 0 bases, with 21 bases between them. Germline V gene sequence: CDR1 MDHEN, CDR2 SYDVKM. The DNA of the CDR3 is TGTGCCAGCAGCTGGGGGGTCGGTGGCAGCGGCTCCTACGAGCAGTACTTC. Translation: CASSWGVGGSGSYEQYF. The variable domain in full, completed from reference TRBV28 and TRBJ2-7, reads DVKVTQSSRYLVKRTGEKVFLECVQDMDHENMFWYRQDPGLGLRLIYFSYDVKMKEKGDIPEGYSVSREKKERFSLILESASTNQTSMYLCASSWGVGGSGSYEQYFGPGTRLTVT.

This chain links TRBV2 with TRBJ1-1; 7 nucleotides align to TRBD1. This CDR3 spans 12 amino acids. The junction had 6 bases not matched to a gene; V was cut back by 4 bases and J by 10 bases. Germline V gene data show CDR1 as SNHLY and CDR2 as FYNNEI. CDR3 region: CASSATDRVAFF. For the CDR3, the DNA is TGTGCCAGCAGTGCGACAGACAGGGTAGCTTTCTTT.

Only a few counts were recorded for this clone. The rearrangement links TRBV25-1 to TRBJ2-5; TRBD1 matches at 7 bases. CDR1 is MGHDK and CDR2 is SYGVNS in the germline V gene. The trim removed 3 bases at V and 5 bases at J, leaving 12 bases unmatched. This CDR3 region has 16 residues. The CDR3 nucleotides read TGTGCCAGCAGTGATGCGGGCAGGGGGAAGTTGGAGACCCAGTACTTC. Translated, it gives CASSDAGRGKLETQYF.

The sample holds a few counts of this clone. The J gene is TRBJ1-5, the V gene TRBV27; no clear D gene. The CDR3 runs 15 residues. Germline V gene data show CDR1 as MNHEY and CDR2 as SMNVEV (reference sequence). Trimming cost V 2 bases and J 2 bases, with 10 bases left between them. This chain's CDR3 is CASSLEGWGNQPQHF. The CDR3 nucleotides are TGTGCCAGCAGTTTAGAGGGTTGGGGCAATCAGCCCCAGCATTTT.

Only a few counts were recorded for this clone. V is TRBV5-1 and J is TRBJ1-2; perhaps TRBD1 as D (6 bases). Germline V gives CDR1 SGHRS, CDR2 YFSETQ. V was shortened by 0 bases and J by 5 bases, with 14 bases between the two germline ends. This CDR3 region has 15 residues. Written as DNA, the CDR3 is TGCGCCAGCAGCTTGGAAGCAGGGGTGATGTATGGCTACACCTTC. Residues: CASSLEAGVMYGYTF.

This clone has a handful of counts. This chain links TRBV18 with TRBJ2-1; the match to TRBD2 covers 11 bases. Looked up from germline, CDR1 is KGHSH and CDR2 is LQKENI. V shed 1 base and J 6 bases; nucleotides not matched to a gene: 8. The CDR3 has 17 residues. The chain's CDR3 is CASSPRLAGGVANEQFF. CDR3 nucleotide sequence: TGTGCCAGCTCACCACGGCTAGCGGGGGGTGTTGCCAATGAGCAGTTCTTC.

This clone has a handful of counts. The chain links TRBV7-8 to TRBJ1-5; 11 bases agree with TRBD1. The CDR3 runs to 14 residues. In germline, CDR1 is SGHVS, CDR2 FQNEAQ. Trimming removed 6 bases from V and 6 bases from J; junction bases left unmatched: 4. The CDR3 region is CASRRTGGGQPQHF. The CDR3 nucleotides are TGTGCCAGCAGGAGGACAGGGGGCGGTCAGCCCCAGCATTTT. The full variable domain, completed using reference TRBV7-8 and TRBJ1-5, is GAGVSQSPRYKVAKRGQDVALRCDPISGHVSLFWYQQALGQGPEFLTYFQNEAQLDKSGLPSDRFFAERPEGSVSTLKIQRTQQEDSAVYLCASRRTGGGQPQHFGDGTRLSIL.

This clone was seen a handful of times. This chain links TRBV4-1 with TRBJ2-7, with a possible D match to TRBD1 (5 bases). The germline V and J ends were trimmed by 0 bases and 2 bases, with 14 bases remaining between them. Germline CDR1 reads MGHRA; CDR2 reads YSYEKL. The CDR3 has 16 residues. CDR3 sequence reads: CASSQDGAVFTYEQYF. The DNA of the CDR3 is TGCGCCAGCAGCCAAGATGGGGCAGTCTTCACCTACGAGCAGTACTTC.

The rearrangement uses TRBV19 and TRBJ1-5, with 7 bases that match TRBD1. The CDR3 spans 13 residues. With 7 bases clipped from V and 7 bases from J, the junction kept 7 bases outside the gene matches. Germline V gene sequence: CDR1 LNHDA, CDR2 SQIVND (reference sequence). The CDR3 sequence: CASKGAEGQPQHF. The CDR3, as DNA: TGTGCCAGTAAGGGGGCCGAGGGACAGCCCCAGCATTTT.

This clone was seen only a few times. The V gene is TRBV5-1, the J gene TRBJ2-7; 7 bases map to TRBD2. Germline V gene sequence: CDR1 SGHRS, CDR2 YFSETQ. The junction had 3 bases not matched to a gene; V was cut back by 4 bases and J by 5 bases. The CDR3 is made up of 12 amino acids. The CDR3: CASSETSHEQYF. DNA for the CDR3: TGCGCCAGCAGCGAGACTAGCCACGAGCAGTACTTC.

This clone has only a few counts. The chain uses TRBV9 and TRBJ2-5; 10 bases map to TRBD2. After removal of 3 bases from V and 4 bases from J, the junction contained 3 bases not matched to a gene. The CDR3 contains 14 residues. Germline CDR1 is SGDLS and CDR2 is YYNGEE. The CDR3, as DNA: TGTGCCAGCAGCGCGGGACTAGCGACAGAGACCCAGTACTTC. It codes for CASSAGLATETQYF.

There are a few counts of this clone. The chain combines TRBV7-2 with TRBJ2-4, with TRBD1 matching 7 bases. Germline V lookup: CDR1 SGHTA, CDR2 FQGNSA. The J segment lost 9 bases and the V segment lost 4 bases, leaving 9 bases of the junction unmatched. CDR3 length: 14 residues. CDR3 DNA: TGTGCCAGCAGCTCGGTCGACAGGGTAGGCATTCAGTACTTC. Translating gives CASSSVDRVGIQYF.

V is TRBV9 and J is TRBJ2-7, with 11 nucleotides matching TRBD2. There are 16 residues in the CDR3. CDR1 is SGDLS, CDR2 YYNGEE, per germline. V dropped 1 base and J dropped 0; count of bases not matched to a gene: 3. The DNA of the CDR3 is TGTGCCAGCAGCGTACAGGGACTAGCGGACTCCTACGAGCAGTACTTC. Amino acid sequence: CASSVQGLADSYEQYF. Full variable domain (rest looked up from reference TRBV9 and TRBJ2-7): DSGVTQTPKHLITATGQRVTLRCSPRSGDLSVYWYQQSLDQGLQFLIQYYNGEERAKGNILERFSAQQFPDLHSELNLSSLELGDSALYFCASSVQGLADSYEQYFGPGTRLTVT.

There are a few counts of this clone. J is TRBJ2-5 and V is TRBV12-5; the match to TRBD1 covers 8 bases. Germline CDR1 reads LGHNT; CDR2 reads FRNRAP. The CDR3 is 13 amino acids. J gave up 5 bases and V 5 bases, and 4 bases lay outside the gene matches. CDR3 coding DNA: TGTGCTAGTGGTCAGGACAGGGTGGAGACCCAGTACTTC. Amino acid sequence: CASGQDRVETQYF.

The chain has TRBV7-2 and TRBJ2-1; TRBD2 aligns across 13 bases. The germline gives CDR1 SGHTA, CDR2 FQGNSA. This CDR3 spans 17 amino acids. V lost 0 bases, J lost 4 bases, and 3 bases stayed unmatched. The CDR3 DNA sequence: TGTGCCAGCAGCTTAGCGTGGGGACTAGCGGGGTACAATGAGCAGTTCTTC. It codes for CASSLAWGLAGYNEQFF. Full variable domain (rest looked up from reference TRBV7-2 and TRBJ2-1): GAGVSQSPSNKVTEKGKDVELRCDPISGHTALYWYRQSLGQGLEFLIYFQGNSAPDKSGLPSDRFSAERTGGSVSTLTIQRTQQEDSAVYLCASSLAWGLAGYNEQFFGPGTRLTVL.

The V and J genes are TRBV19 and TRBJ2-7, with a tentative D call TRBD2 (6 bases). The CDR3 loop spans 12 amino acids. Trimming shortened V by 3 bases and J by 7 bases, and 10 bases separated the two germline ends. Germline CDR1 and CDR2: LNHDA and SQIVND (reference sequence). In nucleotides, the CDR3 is TGTGCCAGTAGTATCGCTCGGGGGGAGCAGTACTTC. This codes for CASSIARGEQYF.

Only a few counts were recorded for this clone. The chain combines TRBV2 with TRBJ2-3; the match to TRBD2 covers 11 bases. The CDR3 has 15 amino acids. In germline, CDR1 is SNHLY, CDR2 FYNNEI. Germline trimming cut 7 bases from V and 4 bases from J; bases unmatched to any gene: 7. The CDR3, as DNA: TGTGCCAGCACCCAGACTAGCGGGATCTCAGATACGCAGTATTTT. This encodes CASTQTSGISDTQYF.

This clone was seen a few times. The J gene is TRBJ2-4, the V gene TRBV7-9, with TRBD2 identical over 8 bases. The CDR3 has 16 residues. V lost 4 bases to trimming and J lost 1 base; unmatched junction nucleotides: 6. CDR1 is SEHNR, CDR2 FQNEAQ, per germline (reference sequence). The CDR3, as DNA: TGTGCCAGCAGCTCCGGGAGGGTTGGGGCCAAAAACATTCAGTACTTC. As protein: CASSSGRVGAKNIQYF.

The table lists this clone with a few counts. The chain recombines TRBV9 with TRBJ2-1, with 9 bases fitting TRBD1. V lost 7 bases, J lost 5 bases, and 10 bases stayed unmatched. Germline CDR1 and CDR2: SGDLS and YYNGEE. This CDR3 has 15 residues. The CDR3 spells CASGTGTGSNNEQFF. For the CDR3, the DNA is TGTGCCAGCGGAACCGGGACAGGGAGCAACAATGAGCAGTTCTTC. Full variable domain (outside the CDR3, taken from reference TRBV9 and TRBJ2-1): DSGVTQTPKHLITATGQRVTLRCSPRSGDLSVYWYQQSLDQGLQFLIQYYNGEERAKGNILERFSAQQFPDLHSELNLSSLELGDSALYFCASGTGTGSNNEQFFGPGTRLTVL.

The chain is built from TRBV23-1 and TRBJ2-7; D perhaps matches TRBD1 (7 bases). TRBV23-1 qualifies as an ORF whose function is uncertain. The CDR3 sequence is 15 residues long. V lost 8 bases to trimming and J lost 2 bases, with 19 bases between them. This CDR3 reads CASVRGGTATYEQYF. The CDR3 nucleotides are TGCGCCAGCGTCCGCGGAGGGACAGCCACCTACGAGCAGTACTTC.

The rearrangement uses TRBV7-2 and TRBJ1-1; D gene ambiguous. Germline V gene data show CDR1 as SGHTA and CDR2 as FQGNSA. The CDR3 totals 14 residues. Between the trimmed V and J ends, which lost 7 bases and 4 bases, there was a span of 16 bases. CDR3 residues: CASTRWKVSTEAFF. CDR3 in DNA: TGTGCCAGCACCAGGTGGAAGGTGAGCACTGAAGCTTTCTTT.

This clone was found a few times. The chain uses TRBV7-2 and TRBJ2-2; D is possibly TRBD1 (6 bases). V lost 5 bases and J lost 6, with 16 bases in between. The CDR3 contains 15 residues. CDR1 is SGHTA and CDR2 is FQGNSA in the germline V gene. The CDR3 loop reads CASSHSQGLAGELFF. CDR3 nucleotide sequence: TGTGCCAGCAGCCACTCTCAGGGGCTAGCCGGGGAGCTGTTTTTT.

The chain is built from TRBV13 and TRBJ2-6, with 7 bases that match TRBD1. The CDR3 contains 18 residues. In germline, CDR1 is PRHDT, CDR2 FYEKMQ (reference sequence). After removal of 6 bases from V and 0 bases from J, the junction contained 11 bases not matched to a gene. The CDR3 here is CASRFFGQAGSGANVLTF. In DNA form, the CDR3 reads TGTGCCAGCAGATTCTTTGGACAGGCCGGCTCTGGGGCCAACGTCCTGACTTTC. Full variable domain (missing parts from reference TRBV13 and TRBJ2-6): AAGVIQSPRHLIKEKRETATLKCYPIPRHDTVYWYQQGPGQDPQFLISFYEKMQSDKGSIPDRFSAQQFSDYHSELNMSSLELGDSALYFCASRFFGQAGSGANVLTFGAGSRLTVL.

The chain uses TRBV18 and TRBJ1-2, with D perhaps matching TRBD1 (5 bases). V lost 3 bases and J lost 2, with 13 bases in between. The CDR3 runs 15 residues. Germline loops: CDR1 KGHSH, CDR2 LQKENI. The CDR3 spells CASSPSPDKNYGYTF. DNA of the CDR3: TGTGCCAGCTCACCTTCCCCGGACAAAAACTATGGCTACACCTTC.

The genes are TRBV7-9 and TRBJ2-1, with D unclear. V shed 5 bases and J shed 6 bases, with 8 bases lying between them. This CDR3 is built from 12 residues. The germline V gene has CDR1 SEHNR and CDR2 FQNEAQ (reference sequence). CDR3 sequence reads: CASSPHSNEQFF. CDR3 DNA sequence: TGTGCCAGCAGCCCCCACAGCAATGAGCAGTTCTTC.

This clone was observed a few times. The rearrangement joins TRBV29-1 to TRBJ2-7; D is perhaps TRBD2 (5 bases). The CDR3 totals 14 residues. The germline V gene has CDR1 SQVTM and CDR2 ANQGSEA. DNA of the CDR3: TGCAGTGGAGGTGCGGGCCGGAGCTCCTACGAGCAGTACTTC. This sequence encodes CSGGAGRSSYEQYF.

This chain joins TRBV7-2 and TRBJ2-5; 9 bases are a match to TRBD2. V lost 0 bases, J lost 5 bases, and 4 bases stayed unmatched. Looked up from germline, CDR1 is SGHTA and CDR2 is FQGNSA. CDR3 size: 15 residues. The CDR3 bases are TGTGCCAGCAGCTTAGCTAGCGGGAGCTGGGAGACCCAGTACTTC. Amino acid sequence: CASSLASGSWETQYF.

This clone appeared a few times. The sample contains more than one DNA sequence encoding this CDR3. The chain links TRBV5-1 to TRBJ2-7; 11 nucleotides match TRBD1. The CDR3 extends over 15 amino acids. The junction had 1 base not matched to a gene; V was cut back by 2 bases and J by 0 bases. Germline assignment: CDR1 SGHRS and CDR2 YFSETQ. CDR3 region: CASSLGTGGSYEQYF. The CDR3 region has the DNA TGCGCCAGCAGCTTAGGGACAGGGGGCTCCTACGAGCAGTACTTC.